The TCR beta chain under discussion was sequenced for a study of CD4+ T cells in melanoma. Findings of the study overall: Reportedly, melanoma neoantigen-specific CD4+ T cells showed varied differentiation states. A reported correlation linked neoantigen-specific CD4+ T cells to CD8+, macrophage and B cell function.

Worth noting for this clone: Its matching antigen is unknown.

CDR1 is LNHDA, CDR2 SQIVND, per germline (reference sequence). The CDR3 covers 13 residues. The V end was cut by 8 bases, the J end by 1 base, with 12 bases between. Profiling relied on immunoSEQ multiplex PCR, and the TCRdb table lists in-frame clones only, not all of them. The sample includes some 110,000 clones, 92% of them seen just once. The sample was peripheral blood. The gene calls are TRBV19 and TRBJ2-7; D is unclear. The origin of this receptor is a human donor with melanoma. CDR3 region: CASASELSYEQYF. The CDR3 bases are TGTGCCAGTGCTTCGGAACTATCCTACGAGCAGTACTTC.